Following are 21 T cell receptor beta chains from one sample sequenced in a study of T-cell reconstitution after alpha-beta-depleted transplantation in children. Unique molecular identifiers featured in how the TCRbeta library was prepared. MiXCR was run by TCRdb on the PCR reads, yielding one entry per CDR3 protein. The sample has 450,000 to 600,000 distinct CDR3 sequences, over 9.5% seen once. Sample: PBMCs, taken before TCRalphabeta/CD19-depleted stem cell transplant. The origin of the receptors is a child between 2 and 9 years old with inherited bone marrow failure, due to receive a stem cell transplant.

The chain recombines TRBV7-9 with TRBJ1-2; 8 nucleotides align to TRBD1. J was trimmed by 8 bases and V by 5 bases; bases with no gene match: 7. Looked up from germline, CDR1 is SEHNR and CDR2 is FQNEAQ (reference sequence). This CDR3 comprises 13 residues. As DNA, the CDR3 is TGTGCCAGCAGCCAGGACAGGGTCCACGGCTACACCTTC. Encoded protein: CASSQDRVHGYTF.

This clonotype was counted at least ten times. The chain combines TRBV29-1 with TRBJ1-4; 10 bases are a match to TRBD1. The CDR3 extends over 13 amino acids. V lost 6 bases, J lost 6 bases, and 4 bases stayed unmatched. Germline lookup yields CDR1 SQVTM and CDR2 ANQGSEA. The CDR3 coding sequence is TGCAGCGTCTTGACAGGGGGCGATGAAAAACTGTTTTTT. Protein: CSVLTGGDEKLFF.

Comment on this clonotype: A much larger clone sits a single nucleotide away, making a read error possible. The gene calls are TRBV20-1 and TRBJ2-3, with 9 bases matching TRBD2. Trimming removed 1 base from V and 2 bases from J; junction bases left unmatched: 7. Germline assignment: CDR1 DFQATT and CDR2 SNEGSKA (reference sequence). The CDR3 totals 16 residues. CDR3 amino acids: CSARVASGESTDTQYF. DNA of the CDR3: TGCAGTGCTAGAGTGGCTAGCGGGGAATCCACAGATACGCAGTATTTT.

This clonotype was counted at least ten times. The chain couples TRBV6-2 or TRBV6-3 to TRBJ1-5; the D gene is possibly TRBD1 (6 bases). In germline, CDR1 is MNHEY, CDR2 SVGEGT. V dropped 6 bases and J dropped 5 bases, with 14 bases sitting between them. The CDR3 runs 14 residues. The DNA of the CDR3 is TGTGCCAGCAGCTCCCGACAGGAAGATCAGCCCCAGCATTTT. It is translated as CASSSRQEDQPQHF.

This clonotype was observed many times. The chain has TRBV27 and TRBJ2-1; tentatively, D is TRBD1 or TRBD2 (6 bases each). Between the trimmed V and J ends, which lost 3 bases and 7 bases, there was a span of 13 bases. The CDR3 spans 14 residues. Germline V gives CDR1 MNHEY, CDR2 SMNVEV (reference sequence). CDR3 amino acids: CASSFTGAPNEQFF. The CDR3 DNA follows: TGTGCCAGCAGTTTTACGGGGGCCCCAAATGAGCAGTTCTTC.

This clonotype was picked up many times. The CDR3 is CASRDRAAEAFF. The CDR3 coding sequence is TGTGCCAGCAGGGACAGGGCGGCTGAAGCTTTCTTT. The genes are TRBV7-9 and TRBJ1-1; 8 bases are a match to TRBD1. This CDR3 is 12 amino acids long. V lost 6 bases to trimming and J lost 6 bases; unmatched junction nucleotides: 3. Looked up from germline, CDR1 is SEHNR and CDR2 is FQNEAQ (reference sequence).

This clonotype was counted at least ten times. The genes are TRBV21-1 and TRBJ2-5; the D call in the table, TRBD2, was not verified against the DNA. TRBV21-1 is termed a pseudogene. The length of the CDR3 is 15 residues. The CDR3 loop reads CASSNLAGGAETQYF. DNA for the CDR3: TGTGCCAGCAGCAATTTAGCGGGAGGGGCGGAGACCCAGTACTTC.

The chain is built from TRBV7-9 and TRBJ2-7; TRBD1 aligns across 12 bases. CDR3 length equals 15 residues. The germline V gene encodes CDR1 SEHNR and CDR2 FQNEAQ (reference sequence). V was clipped by 2 bases and J by 7 bases; unmatched bases: 6. DNA of the CDR3: TGTGCCAGCAGCTTAACGGGACAGGGGGCGGGGGAGCAGTACTTC. Its protein is CASSLTGQGAGEQYF.

The CDR3 region is CASSSGLAGGNQLGTDTQYF. CDR3 coding DNA: TGTGCCAGCAGTTCCGGACTAGCGGGAGGCAACCAACTAGGCACAGATACGCAGTATTTT. This chain uses TRBV28 with TRBJ2-3; 14 bases line up with TRBD2. CDR3 size: 20 residues. Germline V gives CDR1 MDHEN, CDR2 SYDVKM. J was trimmed by 1 base and V by 4 bases; bases with no gene match: 13.

As DNA, the CDR3 is TGTGCCAGCAGTTTCCTGGACAGGGGGCGGGGGGGGACTACCGTCTTGTATGAGCAGTTCTTC. Translating gives CASSFLDRGRGGTTVLYEQFF. The chain recombines TRBV12-3 or TRBV12-4 with TRBJ2-1; TRBD1 agrees at 11 bases. V trimming: 3 bases; J trimming: 8 bases; junction bases outside the gene matches: 24. The CDR3 covers 21 residues.

The sample holds many counts of this clonotype. The chain uses TRBV15 and TRBJ2-1; D is uncertain. The germline V gene has CDR1 LNHNV and CDR2 YYDKDF (reference sequence). The CDR3 loop spans 13 amino acids. Deletions cut 3 bases from V and 0 bases from J, with 3 bases between. The CDR3 DNA follows: TGTGCCACCAGCAGGAGCTCCTACAATGAGCAGTTCTTC. Translating it yields CATSRSSYNEQFF.

V usage is TRBV5-1 and J usage is TRBJ2-1; 9 bases map to TRBD1. The CDR3 spans 14 residues. Trimming took 4 bases from V and 9 from J; bases not matched to a gene: 8. Germline V gene lookup returns CDR1 SGHRS and CDR2 YFSETQ. The CDR3 DNA reads as TGCGCCAGCAGCCCGAGGACAGGGGATACTGAGCAGTTCTTC. Translated: CASSPRTGDTEQFF.

Many counts were recorded for this clonotype. The V call is TRBV7-2, the J call TRBJ2-1; D is ambiguous. CDR3 length: 13 amino acids. The germline V and J ends were trimmed by 1 base and 4 bases, with 5 bases remaining between them. Germline V gene data show CDR1 as SGHTA and CDR2 as FQGNSA. CDR3 DNA: TGTGCCAGCAGCTTAGAGGCTTACAATGAGCAGTTCTTC. Protein product: CASSLEAYNEQFF.

Details on this clonotype: This may arise from a read error, as a much more abundant clone is one base away. The rearrangement uses TRBV12-3 or TRBV12-4 and TRBJ2-6; D call uncertain. The CDR3 sequence is 11 residues long. Trimming stripped 7 bases from V and 6 bases from J, with 4 bases between. The CDR3 loop reads CASTAANVLTF. DNA of the CDR3: TGTGCCAGCACTGCGGCCAACGTCCTGACTTTC.

This clonotype was observed a few times. The chain uses TRBV7-2 and TRBJ1-2; perhaps TRBD1 as D (5 bases). The V and J ends lost 4 bases and 8 bases respectively, with 17 bases between them. The CDR3 has 14 residues. Germline values: CDR1 SGHTA, CDR2 FQGNSA. CDR3 nucleotides: TGTGCCAGCAGCTCCTTCCTGACGGGGGAAGGCTACACCTTC. Translating gives CASSSFLTGEGYTF.

There are many counts of this clonotype. This chain uses TRBV6-5 with TRBJ2-2; TRBD1 might be the D (6 bases). Per germline, CDR1 MNHEY and CDR2 SVGAGI. Trimming stripped 2 bases from V and 2 bases from J, with 15 bases between. This CDR3 has 17 amino acids. CDR3 residues: CASSYTPTGLNTGELFF. CDR3 sequence (DNA): TGTGCCAGCAGTTACACCCCGACAGGCCTTAACACCGGGGAGCTGTTTTTT.

This clonotype was seen repeatedly, ten times or more. The V and J genes are TRBV12-3 or TRBV12-4 and TRBJ2-1, with D perhaps matching TRBD1 (6 bases). Trimming removed 3 bases from V and 10 bases from J, with 13 bases in between. This CDR3 is 13 amino acids long. The CDR3 DNA follows: TGTGCCAGCAGTTTGTGGGGGCACGGGGAGCAGTTCTTC. Amino acid sequence: CASSLWGHGEQFF.

This clonotype was seen a few times. The chain couples TRBV20-1 to TRBJ2-3; 7 nucleotides match TRBD2. The CDR3 loop spans 15 amino acids. CDR1 and CDR2 from the germline V gene are DFQATT and SNEGSKA (reference sequence). After removal of 6 bases from V and 0 bases from J, the junction contained 9 bases not matched to a gene. The CDR3 DNA follows: TGCAGTGCGTCCCTTCTAGCGGCCAGCACAGATACGCAGTATTTT. Translation: CSASLLAASTDTQYF.

CDR3 sequence reads: CAWSSGAYEQYF. DNA of the CDR3: TGTGCCTGGAGTTCAGGGGCCTACGAGCAGTACTTC. The rearrangement links TRBV30 to TRBJ2-7, with a possible D match to TRBD1 (6 bases). Per the germline V gene, CDR1 is GTSNPN and CDR2 is SVGIG (reference sequence). Trimming took off 2 bases at V and 2 bases at J, with 7 bases between the two ends. The CDR3 is 12 residues long.

The rearrangement joins TRBV27 to TRBJ2-7; either TRBD1 or TRBD2 may fit D (5 bases each). The CDR3 has 14 residues. Germline V gives CDR1 MNHEY, CDR2 SMNVEV (reference sequence). Trimming stripped 3 bases from V and 3 bases from J, with 12 bases between. For the CDR3, the DNA is TGTGCCAGCAGTTTCACCGGGGCGCGCTACGAGCAGTACTTC. It codes for CASSFTGARYEQYF.

The table lists this clonotype with many counts. The chain is built from TRBV5-1 and TRBJ2-7; D possibly uses TRBD1 or TRBD2 (6 bases each). Looked up from germline, CDR1 is SGHRS and CDR2 is YFSETQ. The V and J ends lost 4 bases and 2 bases respectively, with 19 bases between them. The CDR3 consists of 16 residues. The CDR3 is CASSPLRGDIPYEQYF. The CDR3 bases are TGCGCCAGCAGCCCCCTAAGGGGGGACATCCCCTACGAGCAGTACTTC.